These 20 T cell receptor beta chains were all obtained from the same sample, sequenced in a study of control samples from healthy donors and cancer patients. Here immunoSEQ multiplex PCR was the method, and the copy in TCRdb shows in-frame clones only, minus some. Of about 99,000 clones detected, about 89% appear once; the ten largest clones hold roughly 19%. Source material: PBMCs. Every receptor here comes from a man in his sixties with lung cancer.

The V gene is TRBV9, the J gene TRBJ2-3; TRBD2 matches 11 bases. Trimming removed 4 bases from V and 1 base from J; junction bases left unmatched: 8. The CDR3 sequence is 17 residues long. CDR1 is SGDLS and CDR2 is YYNGEE in the germline V gene. This CDR3 is CASSTRISGGGTDTQYF. CDR3 DNA sequence: TGTGCCAGCAGCACACGCATTAGCGGGGGGGGCACAGATACGCAGTATTTT.

In DNA form, the CDR3 reads TGTGCCAGCAGTGTTACTGAAGCTTTCTTT. Translation gives CASSVTEAFF. This chain links TRBV2 with TRBJ1-1; D call uncertain. CDR1 and CDR2 from the germline V gene are SNHLY and FYNNEI. This CDR3 has 10 amino acids. Deletions cut 4 bases from V and 5 bases from J, with 2 bases between.

V usage is TRBV5-1 and J usage is TRBJ2-1; 9 bases align to TRBD2. Germline assignment: CDR1 SGHRS and CDR2 YFSETQ. This CDR3 spans 16 amino acids. Trimming took 2 bases from V and 2 from J; bases not matched to a gene: 5. CDR3 sequence (DNA): TGCGCCAGCAGCTTTATAGCGGGGGCACCCTACAATGAGCAGTTCTTC. Translated: CASSFIAGAPYNEQFF.

The chain combines TRBV30 with TRBJ1-6; D is undetermined. The CDR3 is 17 residues long. Germline V gene data show CDR1 as GTSNPN and CDR2 as SVGIG (reference sequence). Trimming shortened V by 2 bases and J by 9 bases, and 23 bases separated the two germline ends. The CDR3 region has the DNA TGTGCCTGGAGTCTCTACTCATTGAAGGCGGGATCTTCACCCCTCCACTTT. Translation: CAWSLYSLKAGSSPLHF.

The chain recombines TRBV2 with TRBJ2-7, with D possibly TRBD1 on 5 matching bases. The germline V and J ends were trimmed by 3 bases and 3 bases, with 6 bases remaining between them. This CDR3 comprises 12 residues. From germline, CDR1 is SNHLY and CDR2 FYNNEI. As DNA, the CDR3 is TGTGCCAGCAGTGAGCAGGGCTACGAGCAGTACGTC. It encodes CASSEQGYEQYV.

J is TRBJ1-1 and V is TRBV7-8; D is undetermined. V was clipped by 5 bases and J by 8 bases, with 15 bases between them. The CDR3 extends over 13 amino acids. CDR1 and CDR2 from the germline V gene are SGHVS and FQNEAQ. The CDR3 loop is CASSTAGTGEAFF. In DNA, the CDR3 is TGTGCCAGCAGCACAGCAGGAACCGGCGAAGCTTTCTTT. Variable domain in full (rest from reference TRBV7-8 and TRBJ1-1): GAGVSQSPRYKVAKRGQDVALRCDPISGHVSLFWYQQALGQGPEFLTYFQNEAQLDKSGLPSDRFFAERPEGSVSTLKIQRTQQEDSAVYLCASSTAGTGEAFFGQGTRLTVV.

The chain carries TRBV5-1 and TRBJ2-1, with 12 bases fitting TRBD2. The CDR3 consists of 18 residues. J lost 4 bases, V lost 0 bases, and 8 bases had no gene match. Germline CDR1 is SGHRS and CDR2 is YFSETQ. The CDR3 sequence: CASSLVASGGARYNEQFF. In nucleotides, the CDR3 is TGCGCCAGCAGCTTGGTGGCTAGCGGGGGGGCGAGGTACAATGAGCAGTTCTTC.

The chain links TRBV27 to TRBJ2-4; a possible D gene is TRBD1 (6 bases). The CDR3 runs 14 residues. In germline, CDR1 is MNHEY, CDR2 SMNVEV (reference sequence). With 6 bases removed from V and 8 bases from J, the gap between germline ends came to 17 bases. The CDR3 protein is CASSSPGSGDIQYF. The CDR3, as DNA: TGTGCCAGCAGCTCACCCGGGTCAGGGGACATTCAGTACTTC.

The CDR3 nucleotides read TGTGCCAGCAGCTTAAACGGACTTTCCTACGAGCAGTACTTC. Its protein is CASSLNGLSYEQYF. The V and J genes are TRBV11-2 and TRBJ2-7; maybe TRBD2 (5 bases). V shed 2 bases and J shed 1 base, with 9 bases lying between them. CDR1 and CDR2 from the germline V gene are SGHAT and FQNNGV. The CDR3 contains 14 residues.

The chain has TRBV30 and TRBJ1-2; D unclear. This CDR3 spans 14 amino acids. CDR1 is GTSNPN, CDR2 SVGIG, per germline (reference sequence). The ends were cut back, 5 bases at V and 5 bases at J, with 18 bases in the middle. In DNA, the CDR3 is TGTGCCTGGCTAGTAGGGCCGACGAATTATGGCTACACCTTC. It encodes CAWLVGPTNYGYTF.

The V and J genes are TRBV4-1 and TRBJ1-5; D not resolved. There are 15 residues in the CDR3. The germline CDR1 and CDR2 sequences are MGHRA and YSYEKL. The germline V and J ends were trimmed by 1 base and 1 base, with 8 bases remaining between them. CDR3 nucleotide sequence: TGCGCCAGCAGCCAAGGGATGGGAAGCAATCAGCCCCAGCATTTT. Translating gives CASSQGMGSNQPQHF.

This clone was seen only a few times. The V call is TRBV30, the J call TRBJ1-2; D is uncertain. Germline CDR1 is GTSNPN and CDR2 is SVGIG (reference sequence). V was clipped by 4 bases and J by 5 bases, with 11 bases between them. The CDR3 runs 12 residues. CDR3 nucleotides: TGTGCCTGGAACGCAGACCTGTATGGCTACACCTTC. Translation gives CAWNADLYGYTF.

The V and J genes are TRBV7-8 and TRBJ1-1; D may be TRBD1 (6 bases). V was clipped by 5 bases and J by 2 bases, with 9 bases between them. The CDR3 totals 13 residues. CDR1 and CDR2 (germline): SGHVS, FQNEAQ. CDR3 sequence reads: CASSTDRNTEAFF. The CDR3 coding sequence is TGTGCCAGCAGCACGGACAGAAACACTGAAGCTTTCTTT.

The J gene is TRBJ2-2, the V gene TRBV24-1, with 8 bases lining up with TRBD1. The J segment lost 4 bases and the V segment lost 4 bases, leaving 4 bases of the junction unmatched. Germline-derived CDR1 and CDR2 are KGHDR and SFDVKD. The CDR3 consists of 15 residues. The CDR3 spells CATSDRTGSTGELFF. DNA for the CDR3: TGTGCCACCAGTGACCGGACAGGGAGCACCGGGGAGCTGTTTTTT.

The chain has TRBV6-5 and TRBJ1-6; TRBD1 aligns across 11 bases. V lost 8 bases and J lost 14; bases outside the gene matches: 14. The CDR3 covers 15 residues. Germline CDR1 and CDR2: MNHEY and SVGAGI. DNA for the CDR3: TGTGCCAGCTCCCGAACGGACAGGGGGCTGGCGTCCCTCCACTTT. Its protein product is CASSRTDRGLASLHF.

A few counts support this clone. The V and J genes are TRBV9 and TRBJ2-7, with D maybe TRBD1 (6 bases). CDR3 length: 16 amino acids. Germline values: CDR1 SGDLS, CDR2 YYNGEE. Trimming cost V 0 bases and J 0 bases, with 13 bases left between them. The CDR3, as DNA: TGTGCCAGCAGCGTAGGAAGACAGGCCCTCTCCTACGAGCAGTACTTC. It specifies CASSVGRQALSYEQYF.

The chain joins TRBV5-4 to TRBJ2-7; tentatively, D is TRBD2 (6 bases). From germline, CDR1 is SGHNT and CDR2 YYREEE (reference sequence). The CDR3 is made up of 13 amino acids. With 4 bases removed from V and 1 base from J, the gap between germline ends came to 9 bases. The CDR3 nucleotides read TGTGCCAGCAGCAGGGACTTATCCTACGAGCAGTACTTC. It translates to CASSRDLSYEQYF.

Regarding this clone: Other DNA sequences in the sample encode the same CDR3. This chain links TRBV30 with TRBJ1-2; D uncertain. CDR1 and CDR2 from the germline V gene are GTSNPN and SVGIG (reference sequence). The V end was cut by 0 bases, the J end by 6 bases, with 11 bases between. CDR3 length: 13 residues. The CDR3, as DNA: TGTGCCTGGAGTGTGGGCACTGGGGATGGCTACACCTTC. Protein product: CAWSVGTGDGYTF.

This clone has just a few counts. CDR3 bases: TGTGCCAGCAGCTTAAAGGGTCCCGGGGGGTACGAGCAGTACGTC. Encoded protein: CASSLKGPGGYEQYV. This sequence joins TRBV7-2 and TRBJ2-7, with 7 nucleotides matching TRBD2. The CDR3 totals 15 residues. The junction had 8 bases not matched to a gene; V was cut back by 2 bases and J by 4 bases. The germline CDR1 and CDR2 sequences are SGHTA and FQGNSA.

This chain joins TRBV7-9 and TRBJ1-6; 8 bases agree with TRBD1. This CDR3 is 19 amino acids long. Germline V gene lookup returns CDR1 SEHNR and CDR2 FQNEAQ (reference sequence). V lost 6 bases to trimming and J lost 6 bases; unmatched junction nucleotides: 19. CDR3 loop: CASSWSRDRRGTRNSPLHF. CDR3 DNA sequence: TGTGCCAGCAGTTGGTCCCGGGACAGGAGAGGGACACGTAATTCACCCCTCCACTTT.